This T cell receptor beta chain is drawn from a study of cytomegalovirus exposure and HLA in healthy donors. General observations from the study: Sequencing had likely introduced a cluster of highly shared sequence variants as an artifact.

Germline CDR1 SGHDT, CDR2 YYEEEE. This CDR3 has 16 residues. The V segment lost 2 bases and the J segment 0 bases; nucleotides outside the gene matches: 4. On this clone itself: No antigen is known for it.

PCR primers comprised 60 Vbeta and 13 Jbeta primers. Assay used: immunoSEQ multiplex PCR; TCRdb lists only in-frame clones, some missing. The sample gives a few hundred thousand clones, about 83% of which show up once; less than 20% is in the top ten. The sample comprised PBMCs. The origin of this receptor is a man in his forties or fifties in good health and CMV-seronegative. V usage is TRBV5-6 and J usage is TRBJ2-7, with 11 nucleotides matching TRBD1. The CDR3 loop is CASSLSGTGGSYEQYF. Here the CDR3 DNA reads TGTGCCAGCAGCTTATCCGGGACAGGGGGCTCCTACGAGCAGTACTTC.